This T cell receptor (beta chain) was recorded in a study of cytomegalovirus exposure and HLA in healthy donors. Across the study: According to later analysis, the same platform produced the roughly 110 validation and several hundred first-cohort repertoires.

Germline V gene data show CDR1 as GTSNPN and CDR2 as SVGIG (reference sequence). Trimming cost V 0 bases and J 4 bases, with 10 bases left between them. The CDR3 totals 14 residues. Some clones are missing from TCRdb's copy, which holds only in-frame ones; the method was immunoSEQ multiplex PCR. The table has 100,000 to 150,000 clones, 94% seen once; the top ten hold 1% to 1.5%. The study's findings and limits: Published work reported that the classifier diagnosed cytomegalovirus status with high specificity and sensitivity. The study put some 150 TCR beta chains on its list as cytomegalovirus-associated.

A note on this clone: Its antigen is not known.

Sequencing was done on a sample of PBMCs. The chain couples TRBV30 to TRBJ1-3, with no clear D. The source is a woman aged 18-29 years in good health and CMV-seronegative. CDR3 sequence reads: CAWSVAGIGNTIYF. CDR3 nucleotide sequence: TGTGCCTGGAGTGTTGCCGGGATAGGAAACACCATATATTTT.